The 18 T cell receptor beta chains reported below all come from one sample, sequenced in a study of T cells in Graves' hyperthyroidism and ophthalmopathy (dated by TCRdb to between 2018 and 2020). Receptor amplification or capture employed multiplex PCR. Sequencing instrument: Illumina HiSeq 2000. TCR beta CDR3 regions were amplified from RNA transcripts. The first round of RT-PCR for the TCR CDR3 was performed with the HTBI primer set and the Qiagen OneStep RT-PCR kit. TCRdb reprocessing: public reads trimmed at Q25 with fastp, clones called with MiXCR, in-frame beta chains kept. All rows with the same CDR3 protein become a single entry with the most common DNA and genes. The sample profile shows 250,000 to 300,000 distinct CDR3 sequences; more than 14% of them were found once. The ten largest clones capture 13% of the sample. Sequenced input: blood. The source is a woman in her 40s with Graves' hyperthyroidism that later progressed to Graves' ophthalmopathy.

To note about this clonotype: Since a much larger clone is just one base distant, this may be a read error. The chain links TRBV6-2 or TRBV6-3 to TRBJ2-7; TRBD1 or TRBD2 may be the D gene (5 bases each). The germline V gene has CDR1 MNHEY and CDR2 SVGEGT. The CDR3 has 16 amino acids. CDR3 sequence reads: CTSSYGTHKGSYEQYF. CDR3 nucleotide sequence: TGTACCAGCAGTTACGGGACCCACAAGGGCTCCTACGAGCAGTACTTC.

The table lists this clonotype with many counts. The chain is built from TRBV5-1 and TRBJ2-1; D remains ambiguous. Deletions cut 2 bases from V and 5 bases from J, with 8 bases between. This CDR3 has 13 amino acids. Per germline, CDR1 SGHRS and CDR2 YFSETQ. This chain's CDR3 is CASSFSPNNEQFF. The CDR3 DNA reads TGCGCCAGCAGCTTTTCGCCTAACAATGAGCAGTTCTTC.

This clonotype was picked up many times. The rearrangement joins TRBV13 to TRBJ2-3, with TRBD2 matching 11 bases. CDR3 length equals 12 residues. CDR1 and CDR2 (germline): PRHDT, FYEKMQ (reference sequence). V was clipped by 3 bases and J by 14 bases; unmatched bases: 4. CDR3 coding DNA: TGTGCCAGCAGCTTCTTAGCGGGAGGGAGGTATTTT. Translated, it gives CASSFLAGGRYF.

This clonotype was seen only a few times. The chain joins TRBV6-1 to TRBJ2-3, with 8 bases that match TRBD1. CDR1 and CDR2 (germline): MNHNS, SASEGT. CDR3 length: 15 amino acids. The J segment lost 4 bases and the V segment lost 2 bases, leaving 5 bases of the junction unmatched. The CDR3 sequence is CASSENPGGPDTQYF. The CDR3 DNA reads as TGTGCCAGCAGTGAAAACCCAGGGGGCCCAGATACGCAGTATTTT.

This clonotype was observed many times. V gene TRBV6-5 combines with J gene TRBJ1-1; D is possibly TRBD1 (5 bases). The CDR3 has 13 residues. The germline V gene encodes CDR1 MNHEY and CDR2 SVGAGI. The V gene lost 2 bases and the J gene lost 5 bases, with 9 bases spanning the gap. In DNA, the CDR3 is TGTGCCAGCAGTTACGGGACTTCTACTGAAGCTTTCTTT. Translated: CASSYGTSTEAFF.

This clonotype was counted many times. The chain is built from TRBV4-2 and TRBJ2-7; 9 nucleotides match TRBD2. The J segment lost 0 bases and the V segment lost 0 bases, leaving 6 bases of the junction unmatched. The germline gives CDR1 LGHNA, CDR2 YNFKEQ. The CDR3 runs to 17 residues. As DNA, the CDR3 is TGTGCCAGCAGCCAAGATTTCAGCGGGGGGAGCTCCTACGAGCAGTACTTC. Its translation: CASSQDFSGGSSYEQYF.

Ten or more counts support this clonotype. The V call is TRBV28, the J call TRBJ1-3; TRBD1 is a possible D gene (5 bases). Germline-derived CDR1 and CDR2 are MDHEN and SYDVKM. Trimming took off 5 bases at V and 3 bases at J, with 11 bases between the two ends. This CDR3 contains 14 residues. This CDR3 is CASSGTKGGNTIYF. For the CDR3, the DNA is TGTGCCAGCAGTGGGACTAAGGGTGGAAACACCATATATTTT.

The sample holds many counts of this clonotype. The rearrangement joins TRBV5-6 to TRBJ2-7; 10 bases map to TRBD1. With V trimmed by 4 bases and J by 4 bases, 8 bases remained unmatched. Germline V gene sequence: CDR1 SGHDT, CDR2 YYEEEE. The CDR3 extends over 15 amino acids. In DNA form, the CDR3 reads TGTGCCAGCAGCCCGACCGGGACAGGGGTGTACGAGCAGTACTTC. This codes for CASSPTGTGVYEQYF.

This clonotype has at least ten counts. The CDR3 region is CASSPLPGHRVQFF. CDR3 DNA: TGTGCCAGCAGCCCCCTTCCGGGCCACCGGGTGCAGTTCTTC. The gene calls are TRBV3-1 and TRBJ2-1; no clear D. The CDR3 length is 14 residues. Trimming removed 4 bases from V and 12 bases from J, with 19 bases in between. Germline-derived CDR1 and CDR2 are LGHDT and YNNKEL (reference sequence).

This clonotype was seen many times. CDR3 amino acids: CASSLIGGLDYGYTF. The CDR3 nucleotides read TGCGCCAGCAGCCTCATTGGGGGGCTGGACTATGGCTACACCTTC. This chain links TRBV4-1 with TRBJ1-2; a possible D gene is TRBD1 (6 bases). V lost 4 bases, J lost 3 bases, and 15 bases lay in between. Germline V gene lookup returns CDR1 MGHRA and CDR2 YSYEKL. CDR3 size: 15 residues.

This clonotype has ten or more counts. V is TRBV29-1 and J is TRBJ1-4; D may be TRBD1 (6 bases). V gave up 5 bases and J gave up 5 bases, with 12 bases separating them. CDR3 length: 13 residues. Germline lookup yields CDR1 SQVTM and CDR2 ANQGSEA. CDR3 protein: CSVRQGLNEKLFF. The CDR3, as DNA: TGCAGCGTTCGGCAGGGGCTCAATGAAAAACTGTTTTTT.

This clonotype was detected many times. V gene TRBV28 combines with J gene TRBJ2-7; 14 bases match TRBD2. The germline V gene encodes CDR1 MDHEN and CDR2 SYDVKM. The CDR3 runs 16 residues. V gave up 2 bases and J gave up 2 bases; unmatched junction bases: 2. CDR3 sequence: CASSLLGLAGAYEQYF. The CDR3 nucleotides read TGTGCCAGCAGTTTACTGGGACTAGCGGGAGCCTACGAGCAGTACTTC.

This clonotype was seen many times. The J gene is TRBJ2-7, the V gene TRBV2; D is ambiguous. Looked up from germline, CDR1 is SNHLY and CDR2 is FYNNEI. The CDR3 loop spans 14 amino acids. Between the trimmed V and J ends, which lost 6 bases and 2 bases, there was a span of 14 bases. The CDR3 region is CASRNRALTYEQYF. DNA of the CDR3: TGTGCCAGCAGGAACCGCGCCCTAACCTACGAGCAGTACTTC.

The chain carries TRBV7-6 and TRBJ2-3; 14 bases match TRBD2. Germline trimming cut 5 bases from V and 3 bases from J; bases unmatched to any gene: 13. The germline CDR1 and CDR2 sequences are SGHVS and FNYEAQ. This CDR3 has 19 amino acids. CDR3: CASSRPGLAGGELTDTQYF. The CDR3 DNA reads as TGTGCCAGCAGCCGACCCGGACTAGCGGGAGGAGAGTTAACAGATACGCAGTATTTT.

This clonotype was seen repeatedly, ten times or more. This chain connects TRBV20-1 to TRBJ2-1; no firm D call. This CDR3 comprises 12 residues. Germline CDR1 is DFQATT and CDR2 is SNEGSKA (reference sequence). Trimming took off 3 bases at V and 8 bases at J, with 11 bases between the two ends. The CDR3 region is CSASILVYEQFF. The CDR3 DNA follows: TGCAGTGCTAGTATTCTTGTCTATGAGCAGTTCTTC.

This clonotype appeared many times. CDR3 DNA: TGTGCCACCAGCAGACTAGGACAGGTGGATGAAAAACTGTTTTTT. Protein: CATSRLGQVDEKLFF. This sequence joins TRBV15 and TRBJ1-4, with TRBD1 identical over 7 bases. This CDR3 is built from 15 residues. Germline V lookup: CDR1 LNHNV, CDR2 YYDKDF (reference sequence). V lost 2 bases to trimming and J lost 6 bases; unmatched junction nucleotides: 6.

There are many counts of this clonotype. The chain employs TRBV14 and TRBJ1-1; 9 positions match TRBD1. V shed 4 bases and J 2 bases; nucleotides not matched to a gene: 8. The CDR3 contains 16 residues. CDR1 is SGHDN, CDR2 FVKESK, per germline. The CDR3 sequence: CASSRGQGRSNTEAFF. DNA for the CDR3: TGTGCCAGCAGCCGGGGACAGGGTAGGAGCAACACTGAAGCTTTCTTT.

This clonotype was detected many times. The V and J genes are TRBV2 and TRBJ2-7; D remains ambiguous. The CDR3 has 12 amino acids. Trimming removed 7 bases from V and 4 bases from J, with 11 bases in between. Germline CDR1 reads SNHLY; CDR2 reads FYNNEI. CDR3 sequence reads: CASMTLGYEQYF. As DNA, the CDR3 is TGTGCCAGCATGACCCTGGGGTACGAGCAGTACTTC. The whole variable domain, filled in from reference TRBV2 and TRBJ2-7, reads EPEVTQTPSHQVTQMGQEVILRCVPISNHLYFYWYRQILGQKVEFLVSFYNNEISEKSEIFDDQFSVERPDGSNFTLKIRSTKLEDSAMYFCASMTLGYEQYFGPGTRLTVT.